A single sample gave rise to the 23 T cell receptor beta chains below, sequenced in a study of spatial heterogeneity in lung cancer. As to time point: sample taken at primary tumor resection. Without sorting, whole RNA was sequenced from tumor, nontumor lung or frozen PBMC. Via MiXCR, TCRdb re-called the 5' RACE reads, giving one row per CDR3 protein. Of about 10,000 distinct CDR3 sequences listed, around 4% are singletons. The material sequenced was normal lung tissue next to the tumor, taken at surgery. The receptors were sampled from a male donor with early-stage non-small cell lung cancer.

The sample holds many counts of this clonotype. This beta chain represents an off-target read in a library built for alpha chains; its size is of limited meaning. The rearrangement joins TRBV5-1 to TRBJ2-1, with D possibly called TRBD1 or TRBD2 (5 bases each). The CDR3 is made up of 14 amino acids. Germline CDR1 reads SGHRS; CDR2 reads YFSETQ. The V gene lost 0 bases and the J gene lost 4 bases, with 8 bases spanning the gap. CDR3 nucleotides: TGCGCCAGCAGCTTGGACGGGACGTACAATGAGCAGTTCTTC. The encoded protein is CASSLDGTYNEQFF.

This clonotype is medium-sized within its sample. Little can be read into the size of this beta chain, an off-target read in a library designed for alpha chains. The chain couples TRBV20-1 to TRBJ2-7; D is unresolved. This CDR3 contains 14 residues. Germline assignment: CDR1 DFQATT and CDR2 SNEGSKA (reference sequence). Trimming took 1 base from V and 3 from J, leaving 13 bases between them. Here the CDR3 reads CSARGEAEHYEQYF. In DNA form, the CDR3 reads TGCAGTGCTAGAGGTGAGGCTGAACACTACGAGCAGTACTTC.

This clonotype was seen at least ten times. This beta chain appears as a stray read in a library generated for alpha chains; its size is not informative. The rearrangement joins TRBV20-1 to TRBJ2-1, with 12 positions matching TRBD2. The ends lost 6 bases at V and 0 bases at J; junction bases unmatched: 9. Germline V CDR1 and CDR2: DFQATT, SNEGSKA (reference sequence). The CDR3 sequence is 17 residues long. The CDR3 is CSAQTSGGRLSYNEQFF. CDR3 nucleotide sequence: TGCAGTGCCCAGACTAGCGGGGGCCGCCTCTCCTACAATGAGCAGTTCTTC.

The sample holds many counts of this clonotype. This beta chain is an off-target read within a library intended for alpha chains, so its frequency means little. The rearrangement joins TRBV29-1 to TRBJ1-1, with a tentative D call TRBD1 (5 bases). CDR1 is SQVTM, CDR2 ANQGSEA, per germline. This CDR3 is built from 13 residues. V gave up 6 bases and J gave up 4 bases, with 15 bases separating them. For the CDR3, the DNA is TGCAGCGTCGCGCCCGACAGTTTCACTGAAGCTTTCTTT. Its translation: CSVAPDSFTEAFF.

This clonotype was counted a few times. This beta chain represents an off-target read in a library built for alpha chains; its size is of limited meaning. J is TRBJ2-7 and V is TRBV6-6; 8 nucleotides match TRBD1. The CDR3 loop spans 12 amino acids. The trim removed 5 bases at V and 4 bases at J, leaving 1 base unmatched. In germline, CDR1 is MNHNY, CDR2 SVGAGI (reference sequence). In nucleotides, the CDR3 is TGTGCCAGCAGTGGACAGGGTTACGAGCAGTACTTC. This codes for CASSGQGYEQYF.

This clonotype is deemed medium-sized. This beta chain lies outside the target of a library built for alpha chains; its clone size means little. V gene TRBV28 combines with J gene TRBJ1-1; D is undetermined. Trimming took off 4 bases at V and 5 bases at J, with 14 bases between the two ends. The germline CDR1 and CDR2 sequences are MDHEN and SYDVKM. The CDR3 has 14 residues. The CDR3 DNA follows: TGTGCCAGCAGTTCGGGCCCAGCGGGGACTGAAGCTTTCTTT. It translates to CASSSGPAGTEAFF.

In its sample, this clonotype ranks as medium-sized (0.01 to 0.1%). This beta chain is a stray read from a library made for alpha chains; its abundance is not meaningful. The rearrangement joins TRBV11-2 to TRBJ2-1; 10 positions agree with TRBD2. The germline CDR1 and CDR2 sequences are SGHAT and FQNNGV. This CDR3 comprises 13 residues. Trimming took 6 bases from V and 8 from J; bases not matched to a gene: 4. CDR3 DNA: TGTGCCAGCAGTCTAGGGACTAGCGATGAGCAGTTCTTC. This gives the protein CASSLGTSDEQFF.

This clonotype is categorized as large. This beta chain appears as a stray read in a library generated for alpha chains; its size is not informative. The V and J genes are TRBV4-3 and TRBJ2-3; D uncertain. V lost 0 bases and J lost 5, with 6 bases in between. CDR3 length equals 13 residues. The germline gives CDR1 LGHNA, CDR2 YSLEER. The CDR3 sequence: CASSQDTVDTQYF. The DNA for the CDR3 is TGCGCCAGCAGCCAAGATACCGTAGATACGCAGTATTTT.

A remark on this clonotype: Found in a library prepared for alpha chains, this beta chain is an off-target read, and its abundance has little meaning. The CDR3 DNA reads TGCAGTGCTCGGGACCCTTATAGCTCCTACAATGAGCAGTTCTTC. Encoded protein: CSARDPYSSYNEQFF. The V and J genes are TRBV20-1 and TRBJ2-1, with D perhaps assigned TRBD1 or TRBD2 (5 bases each). Germline V CDR1 and CDR2: DFQATT, SNEGSKA (reference sequence). The CDR3 extends over 15 amino acids. Trimming left V 5 bases short and J 0 bases short, with 14 bases between.

There are many counts of this clonotype. This beta chain lies outside the target of a library built for alpha chains; its clone size means little. CDR3 sequence (DNA): TGTGCCAGCAGCCAAGACCTGAACAGGGAACGGCTCACAGATACGCAGTATTTT. Amino acid sequence: CASSQDLNRERLTDTQYF. The V call is TRBV4-2, the J call TRBJ2-3; TRBD1 is a possible D gene (6 bases). Germline-derived CDR1 and CDR2 are LGHNA and YNFKEQ. Trimming took off 0 bases at V and 2 bases at J, with 18 bases between the two ends. This CDR3 is 18 amino acids long.

Worth noting for this clonotype: Since the library was made to target alpha chains, this beta chain is a stray read and its abundance is not meaningful. The chain links TRBV20-1 to TRBJ2-2; 7 bases are a match to TRBD2. Germline CDR1 and CDR2: DFQATT and SNEGSKA (reference sequence). The CDR3 is 17 amino acids. Unmatched junction bases numbered 11, after V lost 1 base and J lost 3 bases. The CDR3 DNA follows: TGCAGTGCTAGAGGACCCCGGGGGGAGGGGTACACCGGGGAGCTGTTTTTT. Its protein product is CSARGPRGEGYTGELFF.

This clonotype is categorized as medium-sized. Being off target in a library aimed at alpha chains, this beta chain has a size of little meaning. The chain carries TRBV7-8 and TRBJ2-3, with no clear D. The CDR3 covers 14 residues. Trimming removed 1 base from V and 7 bases from J, with 12 bases in between. The germline gives CDR1 SGHVS, CDR2 FQNEAQ. The CDR3 spells CASSLVPQSYTQYF. CDR3 DNA sequence: TGTGCCAGCAGCTTAGTTCCTCAGTCGTATACGCAGTATTTT. The full variable domain, in which reference TRBV7-8 and TRBJ2-3 provide the parts outside the CDR3, is GAGVSQSPRYKVAKRGQDVALRCDPISGHVSLFWYQQALGQGPEFLTYFQNEAQLDKSGLPSDRFFAERPEGSVSTLKIQRTQQEDSAVYLCASSLVPQSYTQYFGPGTRLTVL.

Details on this clonotype: Because this beta chain is a stray read in a library intended to capture alpha chains, its abundance should not be given much weight. V gene TRBV2 combines with J gene TRBJ2-7; perhaps TRBD1 as D (5 bases). Germline V gene lookup returns CDR1 SNHLY and CDR2 FYNNEI. The CDR3 is 12 amino acids. V dropped 6 bases and J dropped 6 bases, with 12 bases sitting between them. CDR3 DNA sequence: TGTGCCAGCAGCATACAGGTCCGCGAGCAGTACTTC. Its protein product is CASSIQVREQYF.

Ten or more counts support this clonotype. This beta chain was picked up by a library intended for alpha chains and is off target, so its count carries little meaning. The chain carries TRBV20-1 and TRBJ1-1; the match to TRBD1 covers 9 bases. The CDR3 is made up of 16 amino acids. Trimming at V came to 1 base and at J to 5 bases, leaving 11 bases not matched to a gene. The germline gives CDR1 DFQATT, CDR2 SNEGSKA (reference sequence). The CDR3 region is CSARAPGQGFGTEAFF. Here the CDR3 DNA reads TGCAGTGCTAGAGCGCCGGGACAGGGATTTGGGACTGAAGCTTTCTTT.

This clonotype was detected ten times or more. As an off-target read in a library built for alpha chains, this beta chain has a frequency of little significance. The genes are TRBV6-1 and TRBJ1-1; the match to TRBD1 covers 10 bases. Germline V gene lookup returns CDR1 MNHNS and CDR2 SASEGT. This CDR3 comprises 15 residues. With 7 bases clipped from V and 1 base from J, the junction kept 6 bases outside the gene matches. The CDR3 sequence is CASNGRTGGNTEAFF. The CDR3 DNA is TGTGCCAGCAATGGCAGGACAGGGGGGAACACTGAAGCTTTCTTT.

This clonotype was seen many times. Because the library targeted alpha chains, this beta chain is an off-target read whose size means little. The gene calls are TRBV5-1 and TRBJ1-1; tentative D call: TRBD1 (5 bases). The CDR3 has 14 amino acids. The V gene's germline CDR1 is SGHRS and CDR2 YFSETQ. V lost 1 base, J lost 5 bases, and 12 bases lay in between. The CDR3 protein is CASSLRQGGTEAFF. The CDR3 DNA reads TGCGCCAGCAGCTTGAGGCAGGGAGGAACTGAAGCTTTCTTT.

This clonotype is medium-sized (0.01 to 0.1%) in the sample. This beta chain represents an off-target read in a library built for alpha chains; its size is of limited meaning. V and J are TRBV20-1 and TRBJ2-2, with D uncertain. Germline lookup yields CDR1 DFQATT and CDR2 SNEGSKA (reference sequence). This CDR3 comprises 15 residues. V was clipped by 3 bases and J by 1 base, with 12 bases between them. CDR3 coding DNA: TGCAGTGCTAGCCCCGCTGGTCTGAACACCGGGGAGCTGTTTTTT. Its translation is CSASPAGLNTGELFF.

By frequency in the sample, this clonotype is medium-sized. This beta chain slipped into a library made for alpha chains as a stray read, so its size is not meaningful. The rearrangement links TRBV28 to TRBJ2-7; a possible D gene is TRBD2 (5 bases). The CDR3 consists of 13 residues. The germline CDR1 and CDR2 sequences are MDHEN and SYDVKM. V lost 5 bases, J lost 0 bases, and 8 bases lay in between. Written as DNA, the CDR3 is TGTGCCAGCAGTACGGGGAGCTCCTACGAGCAGTACTTC. The encoded protein is CASSTGSSYEQYF.

This clonotype was found many times. In a library made to pick up alpha chains, this beta chain is a stray read with a size that means little. V is TRBV20-1 and J is TRBJ1-2, with D uncertain. The CDR3 extends over 12 amino acids. The V end was cut by 1 base, the J end by 8 bases, with 11 bases between. Germline assignment: CDR1 DFQATT and CDR2 SNEGSKA (reference sequence). CDR3 amino acids: CSARVKVEGYTF. In DNA form, the CDR3 reads TGCAGTGCTAGAGTAAAGGTTGAAGGCTACACCTTC.

This clonotype has a single count. A read error may account for a junction end that differs from germline. This beta chain is an off-target read within a library intended for alpha chains, so its frequency means little. The rearrangement joins TRBV5-1 to TRBJ2-1, with no clear D. CDR1 SGHRS and CDR2 YFSETQ come from the germline V gene. This CDR3 comprises 14 residues. The chain's CDR3 is CVSECDSSYNEQFF. DNA for the CDR3: TGTGTCAGCGAGTGCGATTCCTCCTACAATGAGCAGTTCTTC.

The sample holds many counts of this clonotype. The library was designed around alpha chains, so this beta chain is a stray read whose abundance carries little weight. V gene TRBV12-5 combines with J gene TRBJ2-5; 12 bases agree with TRBD2. The CDR3 length is 20 residues. V trimming: 5 bases; J trimming: 0 bases; junction bases outside the gene matches: 16. CDR1 and CDR2 (germline): LGHNT, FRNRAP. CDR3 DNA: TGTGCTAGTGGTATTCCGACCTGGACTAGCGGGAATAAGTACCAAGAGACCCAGTACTTC. Amino acid sequence: CASGIPTWTSGNKYQETQYF. The variable domain in full, completed from reference TRBV12-5 and TRBJ2-5, reads DARVTQTPRHKVTEMGQEVTMRCQPILGHNTVFWYRQTMMQGLELLAYFRNRAPLDDSGMPKDRFSAEMPDATLATLKIQPSEPRDSAVYFCASGIPTWTSGNKYQETQYFGPGTRLLVL.

Points on this clonotype: This beta chain came through as a stray read in a library set up for alpha chains, and its size says little. This chain uses TRBV20-1 with TRBJ2-7, with 8 positions matching TRBD1. J was trimmed by 1 base and V by 5 bases; bases with no gene match: 7. The germline gives CDR1 DFQATT, CDR2 SNEGSKA (reference sequence). The CDR3 spans 14 residues. Here the CDR3 DNA reads TGCAGTGCTCCTACCGGGACAGGTTCCTACGAGCAGTACTTC. Encoded protein: CSAPTGTGSYEQYF.

By share, this clonotype counts as medium-sized. Little can be read into the size of this beta chain, an off-target read in a library designed for alpha chains. The gene calls are TRBV6-5 and TRBJ1-4; 7 nucleotides match TRBD1. Germline values: CDR1 MNHEY, CDR2 SVGAGI. After removal of 4 bases from V and 5 bases from J, the junction contained 4 bases not matched to a gene. The CDR3 loop spans 14 amino acids. The CDR3 sequence: CASSSGQLNEKLFF. The CDR3 DNA reads TGTGCCAGCAGTTCGGGACAGTTAAATGAAAAACTGTTTTTT.